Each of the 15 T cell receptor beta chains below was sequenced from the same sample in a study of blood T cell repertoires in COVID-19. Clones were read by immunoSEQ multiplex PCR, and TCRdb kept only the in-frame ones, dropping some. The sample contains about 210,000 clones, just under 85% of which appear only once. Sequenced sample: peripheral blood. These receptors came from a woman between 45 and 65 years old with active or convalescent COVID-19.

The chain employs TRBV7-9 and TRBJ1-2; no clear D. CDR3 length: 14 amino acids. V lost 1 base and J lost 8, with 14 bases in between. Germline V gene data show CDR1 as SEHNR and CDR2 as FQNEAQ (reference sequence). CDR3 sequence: CASSLDRTEEGYTF. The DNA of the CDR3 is TGTGCCAGCAGCTTAGATCGCACCGAGGAAGGCTACACCTTC.

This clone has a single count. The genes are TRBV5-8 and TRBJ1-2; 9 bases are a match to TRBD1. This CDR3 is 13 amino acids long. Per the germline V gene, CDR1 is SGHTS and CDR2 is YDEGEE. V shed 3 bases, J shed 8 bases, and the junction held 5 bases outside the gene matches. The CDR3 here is CASSSRDRAGYTF. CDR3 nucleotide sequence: TGTGCCAGCAGCTCCCGGGACAGGGCGGGCTACACCTTC. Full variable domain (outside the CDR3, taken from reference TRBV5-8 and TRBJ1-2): EAGVTQSPTHLIKTRGQQATLRCSPISGHTSVYWYQQALGLGLQFLLWYDEGEERNRGNFPPRFSGRQFPNYSSELNVNALELEDSALYLCASSSRDRAGYTFGSGTRLTVV.

The CDR3: CASSPNRGNYGYTF. The CDR3 nucleotides read TGCGCCAGCAGCCCTAACAGGGGAAACTATGGCTACACCTTC. V usage is TRBV5-1 and J usage is TRBJ1-2; 7 bases fit TRBD1. This CDR3 contains 14 residues. The V and J ends lost 4 bases and 2 bases, in that order; junction bases with no gene match: 5. Germline V CDR1 and CDR2: SGHRS, YFSETQ.

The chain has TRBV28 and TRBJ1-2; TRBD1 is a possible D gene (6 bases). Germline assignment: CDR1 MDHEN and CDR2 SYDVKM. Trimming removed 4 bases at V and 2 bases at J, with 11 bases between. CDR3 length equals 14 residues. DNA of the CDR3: TGTGCCAGCAGTTCCCGGGACACGAACTATGGCTACACCTTC. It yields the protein CASSSRDTNYGYTF.

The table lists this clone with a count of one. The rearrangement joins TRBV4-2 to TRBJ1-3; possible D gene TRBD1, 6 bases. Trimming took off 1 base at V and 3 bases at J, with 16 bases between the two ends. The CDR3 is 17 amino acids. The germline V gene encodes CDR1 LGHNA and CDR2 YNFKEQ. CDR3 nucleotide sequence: TGTGCCAGCAGCCAAGGACTCAGACAGGTCGGTGGAAACACCATATATTTT. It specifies CASSQGLRQVGGNTIYF.

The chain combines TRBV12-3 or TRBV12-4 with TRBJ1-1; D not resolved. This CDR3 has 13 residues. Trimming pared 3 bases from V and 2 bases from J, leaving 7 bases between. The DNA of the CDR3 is TGTGCCAGCAGTTTTCGGAGAAACACTGAAGCTTTCTTT. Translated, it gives CASSFRRNTEAFF.

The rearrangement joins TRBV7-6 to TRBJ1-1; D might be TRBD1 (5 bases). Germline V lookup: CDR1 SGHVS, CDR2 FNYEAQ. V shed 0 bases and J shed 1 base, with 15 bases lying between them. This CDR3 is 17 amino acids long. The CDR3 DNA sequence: TGTGCCAGCAGCTTAGCGCTTGGGGGGGGAAGGAACACTGAAGCTTTCTTT. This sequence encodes CASSLALGGGRNTEAFF.

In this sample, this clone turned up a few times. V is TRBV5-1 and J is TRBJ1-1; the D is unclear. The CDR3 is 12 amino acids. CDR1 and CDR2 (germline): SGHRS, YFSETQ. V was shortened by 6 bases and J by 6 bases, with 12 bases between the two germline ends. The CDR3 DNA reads TGCGCCAGCACCTCTGAACGCGCTGAAGCTTTCTTT. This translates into CASTSERAEAFF.

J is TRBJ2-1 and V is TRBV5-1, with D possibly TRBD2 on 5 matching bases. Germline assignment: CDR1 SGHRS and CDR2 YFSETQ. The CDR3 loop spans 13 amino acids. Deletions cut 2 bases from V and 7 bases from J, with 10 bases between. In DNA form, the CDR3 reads TGCGCCAGCAGCTTCCGGGGTGGTAATGAGCAGTTCTTC. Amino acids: CASSFRGGNEQFF.

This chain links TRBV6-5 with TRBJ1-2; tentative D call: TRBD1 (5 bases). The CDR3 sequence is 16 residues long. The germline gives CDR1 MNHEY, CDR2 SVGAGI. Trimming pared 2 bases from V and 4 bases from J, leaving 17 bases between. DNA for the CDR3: TGTGCCAGCAGTTACAGGGGAGATCGGGGAGGCTATGGCTACACCTTC. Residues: CASSYRGDRGGYGYTF.

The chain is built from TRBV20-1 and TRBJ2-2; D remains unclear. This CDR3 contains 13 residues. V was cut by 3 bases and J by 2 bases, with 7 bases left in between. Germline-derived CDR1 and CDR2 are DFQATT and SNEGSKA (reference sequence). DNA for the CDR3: TGCAGTGCTAGTCCTTTTAACACCGGGGAGCTGTTTTTT. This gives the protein CSASPFNTGELFF.

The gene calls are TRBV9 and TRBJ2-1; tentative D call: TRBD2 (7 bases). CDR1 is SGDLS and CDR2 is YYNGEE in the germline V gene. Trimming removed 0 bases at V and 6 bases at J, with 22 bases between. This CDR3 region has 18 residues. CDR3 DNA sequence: TGTGCCAGCAGCGTAGATATAACGGGGGGCTGGGGCGGCAATGAGCAGTTCTTC. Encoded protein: CASSVDITGGWGGNEQFF.

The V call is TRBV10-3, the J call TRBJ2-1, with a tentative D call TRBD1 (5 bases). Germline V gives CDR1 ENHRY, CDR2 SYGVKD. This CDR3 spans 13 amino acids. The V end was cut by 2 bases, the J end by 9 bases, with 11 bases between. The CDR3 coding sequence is TGTGCCATCAGTGAGGCCACAAGGGGTGAGCAGTTCTTC. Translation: CAISEATRGEQFF.

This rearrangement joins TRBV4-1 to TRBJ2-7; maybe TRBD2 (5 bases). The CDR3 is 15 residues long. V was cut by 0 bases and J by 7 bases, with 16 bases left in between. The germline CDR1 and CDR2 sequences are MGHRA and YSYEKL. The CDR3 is CASSQDSVGVREQYV. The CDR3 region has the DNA TGCGCCAGCAGCCAAGATAGCGTCGGGGTCAGGGAGCAGTACGTC.

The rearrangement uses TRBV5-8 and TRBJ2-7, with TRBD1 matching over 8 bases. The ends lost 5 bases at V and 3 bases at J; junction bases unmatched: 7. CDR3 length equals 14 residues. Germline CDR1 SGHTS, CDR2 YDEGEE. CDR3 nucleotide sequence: TGTGCCAGCAGTCCCGGACAGGGTCGCTACGAGCAGTACGTC. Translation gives CASSPGQGRYEQYV.